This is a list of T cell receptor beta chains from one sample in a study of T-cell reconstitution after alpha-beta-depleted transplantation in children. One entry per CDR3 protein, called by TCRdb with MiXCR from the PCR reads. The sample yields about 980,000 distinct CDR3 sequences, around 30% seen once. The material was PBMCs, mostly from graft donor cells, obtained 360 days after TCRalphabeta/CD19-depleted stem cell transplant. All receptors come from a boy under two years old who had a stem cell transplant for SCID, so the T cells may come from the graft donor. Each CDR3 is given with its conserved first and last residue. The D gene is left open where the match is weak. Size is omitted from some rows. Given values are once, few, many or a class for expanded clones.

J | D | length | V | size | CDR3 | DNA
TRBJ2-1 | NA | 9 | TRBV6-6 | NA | CASSGEQFF | TGTGCCTCCTCGGGTGAGCAGTTCTTC
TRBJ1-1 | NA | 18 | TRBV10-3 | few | CAISPTYSRDGRNTEAFF | TGTGCCATCAGCCCTACATATAGCCGGGACGGGAGAAACACTGAAGCTTTCTTT
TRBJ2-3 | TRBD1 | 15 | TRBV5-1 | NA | CASSLGEGATDTQYF | TGCGCCAGCAGCTTGGGAGAGGGGGCAACAGATACGCAGTATTTT
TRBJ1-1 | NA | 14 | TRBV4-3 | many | CASSHVDRRFEAFF | TGCGCCAGCAGCCACGTAGACAGGCGGTTTGAAGCTTTCTTT
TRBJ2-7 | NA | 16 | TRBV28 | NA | CASRPQAVVSNYEHYF | TGTGCCAGCAGACCCCAAGCGGTCGTCAGTAACTACGAGCACTACTTC
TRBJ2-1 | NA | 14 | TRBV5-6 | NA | CASSSVGGGYEQFF | TGTGCCAGCAGCTCGGTGGGCGGGGGCTATGAGCAGTTCTTC
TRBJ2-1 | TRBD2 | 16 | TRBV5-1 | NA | CASSLSPSGGANEQFF | TGCGCCAGCAGCTTGTCCCCTAGCGGGGGGGCGAATGAGCAGTTCTTC
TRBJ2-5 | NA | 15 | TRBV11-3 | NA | CASSLDHRDQETQYF | TGTGCCAGCAGCTTAGATCACCGGGACCAAGAGACCCAGTACTTC
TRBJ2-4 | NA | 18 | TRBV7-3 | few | CASSLEGATTLAKNIQYF | TGTGCCAGCAGCTTAGAAGGGGCCACTACACTGGCCAAAAACATTCAGTACTTC
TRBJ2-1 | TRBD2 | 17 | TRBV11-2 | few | CASSSPIRAGGNNEQFF | TGTGCCAGCAGCTCCCCCATTAGAGCGGGGGGGAACAATGAGCAGTTCTTC
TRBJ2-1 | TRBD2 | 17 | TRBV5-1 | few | CASSARLASISYNEQFF | TGCGCCAGCAGCGCCCGACTAGCGTCAATCTCCTACAATGAGCAGTTCTTC
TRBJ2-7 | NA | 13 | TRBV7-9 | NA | CASSPRWGYEQYF | TGTGCCAGCAGCCCTCGGTGGGGCTACGAGCAGTACTTC
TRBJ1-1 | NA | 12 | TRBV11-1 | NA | CASSLMRTEAFF | TGTGCCAGCAGCCTTATGCGGACTGAAGCTTTCTTT
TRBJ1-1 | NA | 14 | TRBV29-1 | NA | CSVAGRLGGTEAFF | TGCAGCGTTGCGGGAAGGCTGGGGGGCACTGAAGCTTTCTTT
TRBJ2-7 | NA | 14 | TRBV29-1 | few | CSVVRTTSSYEQYF | TGCAGCGTTGTAAGGACAACAAGTTCCTACGAGCAGTACTTC
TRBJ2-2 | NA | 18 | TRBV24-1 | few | CATSRGGPSSLNTGELFF | TGTGCCACCAGTCGGGGCGGACCCTCCTCCCTAAACACCGGGGAGCTGTTTTTT
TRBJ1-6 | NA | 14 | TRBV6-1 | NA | CASSQVIYNSPLHF | TGTGCCAGCTCCCAGGTTATCTATAATTCACCCCTCCACTTT
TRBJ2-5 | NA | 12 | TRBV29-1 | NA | CSATKYQETQYF | TGCAGCGCGACTAAGTACCAAGAGACCCAGTACTTC
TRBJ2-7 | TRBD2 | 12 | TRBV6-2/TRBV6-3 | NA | CASREDIYEQYF | TGTGCCAGCCGGGAGGATATCTACGAGCAGTACTTC
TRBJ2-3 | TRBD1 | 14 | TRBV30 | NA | CAWSRGQFTDTQYF | TGTGCCTGGTCCCGGGGACAGTTTACAGATACGCAGTATTTT
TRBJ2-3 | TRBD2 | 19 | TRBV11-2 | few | CASSLGGRLAGEPEGTQYF | TGTGCCAGCAGCTTAGGAGGCCGACTAGCGGGGGAACCCGAGGGCACGCAGTATTTT
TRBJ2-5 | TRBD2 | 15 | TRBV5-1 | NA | CASSLMVAGGETQYF | TGCGCCAGCAGCTTGATGGTAGCGGGGGGTGAGACCCAGTACTTC
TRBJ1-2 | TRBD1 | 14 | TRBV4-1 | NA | CASSPHRGNYGYTF | TGCGCCAGCAGCCCACACAGGGGCAACTATGGCTACACCTTC
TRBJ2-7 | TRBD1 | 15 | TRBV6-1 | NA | CASRPQRDRTYEQYF | TGTGCCAGCAGACCCCAGAGGGACAGAACCTACGAGCAGTACTTC
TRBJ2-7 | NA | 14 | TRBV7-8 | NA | CASVSTSNSYEQYF | TGTGCCAGCGTCTCGACATCGAACTCCTACGAGCAGTACTTC
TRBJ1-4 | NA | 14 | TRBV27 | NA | CASSGFSPYEKLFF | TGTGCCAGCAGTGGGTTTAGTCCGTACGAAAAACTGTTTTTT
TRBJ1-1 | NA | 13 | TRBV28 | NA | CASSIRTYTEAFF | TGTGCCAGCAGTATTAGGACCTACACTGAAGCTTTCTTT
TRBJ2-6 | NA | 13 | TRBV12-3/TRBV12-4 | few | CASSYRGANVLTF | TGTGCCAGCAGCTACCGGGGGGCCAACGTCCTGACTTTC
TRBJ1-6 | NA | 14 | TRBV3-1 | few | CASSQGARNSPLHF | TGTGCCAGCAGCCAAGGGGCCCGCAATTCACCCCTCCACTTT
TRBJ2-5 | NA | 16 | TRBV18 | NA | CASSPIQAENRETQYF | TGTGCCAGCTCACCAATACAGGCGGAAAATAGGGAGACCCAGTACTTC
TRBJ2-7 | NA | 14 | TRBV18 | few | CASSPPRADHEQYF | TGTGCCAGCTCACCTCCCCGTGCCGACCACGAGCAGTACTTC
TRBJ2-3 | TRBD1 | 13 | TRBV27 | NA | CASSPGGQGQGYF | TGTGCCAGCAGCCCCGGGGGGCAGGGACAGGGGTATTTT
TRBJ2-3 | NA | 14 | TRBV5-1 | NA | CASSLPPYTDTQYF | TGCGCCAGCAGCTTACCGCCCTACACAGATACGCAGTATTTT